A selection of T cell receptor beta chains follows, all from one sample in a study of naive and memory T cell subsets. MiXCR, applied by TCRdb to the 5' RACE reads, yields one record per CDR3 protein. The sample contains around 56,000 distinct CDR3 sequences, 7.6% of which appear only once. The receptors come from a female donor in good health. The CDR3 runs from the conserved cysteine through the conserved F or W. D genes are given only for firm matches. A row's size may be missing; if present it is once, few, many or a size class.

D: NA; size: many; J: TRBJ2-3; V: TRBV6-6; CDR3: CASSYDASTDTQYF; DNA: TGTGCCAGCAGTTACGACGCGAGCACAGATACGCAGTATTTT
D: NA; size: few; J: TRBJ1-5; V: TRBV10-3; CDR3: CAIGNYQPQHF; DNA: TGTGCCATCGGAAACTATCAGCCCCAGCATTTT
D: NA; size: many; J: TRBJ1-4; V: TRBV28; CDR3: CASGSLGGKSEKLFF; DNA: TGTGCCAGCGGATCCCTCGGGGGCAAGAGTGAAAAACTGTTTTTT
D: NA; size: many; J: TRBJ1-2; V: TRBV4-1; CDR3: CASSQERVVRNYGYTF; DNA: TGCGCCAGCAGCCAAGAACGTGTCGTCAGAAACTATGGCTACACCTTC
D: NA; size: NA; J: TRBJ2-5; V: TRBV18; CDR3: CASSRPPTWGEETQYF; DNA: TGTGCCAGCTCCCGGCCCCCCACCTGGGGCGAGGAGACCCAGTACTTC
D: TRBD1; size: few; J: TRBJ1-2; V: TRBV29-1; CDR3: CSVEDRGYGYTF; DNA: TGCAGCGTTGAGGACAGGGGCTATGGCTACACCTTC
D: NA; size: few; J: TRBJ2-3; V: TRBV7-9; CDR3: CASSLESGTDTQYF; DNA: TGTGCCAGCAGCTTAGAGTCCGGCACAGATACGCAGTATTTT
D: TRBD2; size: many; J: TRBJ2-5; V: TRBV7-9; CDR3: CASSLGRSSGPEETQYF; DNA: TGTGCCAGCAGCTTAGGGCGTTCTAGCGGGCCCGAAGAGACCCAGTACTTC
D: NA; size: many; J: TRBJ1-5; V: TRBV7-2; CDR3: CASSLGVSGEPQHF; DNA: TGTGCCAGCAGCTTAGGCGTTTCGGGGGAGCCCCAGCATTTT
D: TRBD1; size: many; J: TRBJ2-7; V: TRBV18; CDR3: CASSLGQGFTEQYF; DNA: TGTGCCAGCTCGCTAGGACAGGGATTCACCGAGCAGTACTTC
D: NA; size: NA; J: TRBJ1-4; V: TRBV25-1; CDR3: CASSDVGGGEKLFF; DNA: TGTGCCAGCAGTGACGTAGGTGGGGGTGAAAAACTGTTTTTT
D: NA; size: few; J: TRBJ2-3; V: TRBV7-2; CDR3: CASSLSSFTDTQYF; DNA: TGTGCCAGCAGCTTGTCGTCTTTCACAGATACGCAGTATTTT
D: NA; size: few; J: TRBJ2-3; V: TRBV7-8; CDR3: CASSPLEGVSDTQYF; DNA: TGTGCCAGCAGCCCCCTCGAGGGCGTTTCAGATACGCAGTATTTT
D: NA; size: NA; J: TRBJ1-1; V: TRBV20-1; CDR3: CSARDYRGRTEAFF; DNA: TGCAGTGCTAGAGATTATCGGGGTCGCACTGAAGCTTTCTTT
D: TRBD2; size: many; J: TRBJ2-1; V: TRBV6-2/TRBV6-3; CDR3: CASSSGLAGVNNEQFF; DNA: TGTGCCAGCAGTTCGGGACTAGCGGGAGTTAACAATGAGCAGTTCTTC
D: NA; size: NA; J: TRBJ2-7; V: TRBV19; CDR3: CASSNSGPYEQYF; DNA: TGTGCCAGTAGTAATTCGGGCCCCTACGAGCAGTACTTC
D: TRBD2; size: NA; J: TRBJ2-3; V: TRBV20-1; CDR3: CSGGGAVNTQYF; DNA: TGCAGCGGCGGGGGGGCCGTAAATACGCAGTATTTT
D: NA; size: few; J: TRBJ2-7; V: TRBV15; CDR3: CATSRDRQGREQYF; DNA: TGTGCCACCAGCAGAGATCGGCAGGGCCGCGAGCAGTACTTC
D: NA; size: NA; J: TRBJ1-3; V: TRBV12-3/TRBV12-4; CDR3: CASSFQGRSGNTIYF; DNA: TGTGCCAGCAGTTTTCAGGGGAGAAGTGGAAACACCATATATTTT
D: NA; size: many; J: TRBJ1-5; V: TRBV6-5; CDR3: CASSSRGSNQPQHF; DNA: TGTGCCAGCAGTTCCAGGGGTAGCAATCAGCCCCAGCATTTT
D: NA; size: NA; J: TRBJ2-7; V: TRBV19; CDR3: CASSPTAAREQYF; DNA: TGTGCCAGTAGTCCGACGGCCGCGAGGGAGCAGTACTTC
D: NA; size: NA; J: TRBJ2-7; V: TRBV7-2; CDR3: CASSPRASSYEQYF; DNA: TGTGCCAGCAGCCCCAGGGCAAGCTCCTACGAGCAGTACTTC
D: NA; size: NA; J: TRBJ2-3; V: TRBV30; CDR3: CAWTSLSHPTDTQYF; DNA: TGTGCCTGGACATCTCTAAGCCACCCCACAGATACGCAGTATTTT
D: NA; size: many; J: TRBJ1-2; V: TRBV28; CDR3: CASSLQGFYGYTF; DNA: TGTGCCAGCAGTTTGCAGGGGTTCTATGGCTACACCTTC
D: NA; size: NA; J: TRBJ2-7; V: TRBV6-5; CDR3: CASRRGGKSYEQYF; DNA: TGTGCCAGCAGAAGGGGGGGCAAATCCTACGAGCAGTACTTC
D: NA; size: NA; J: TRBJ2-1; V: TRBV6-5; CDR3: CASRRDVSYNEQFF; DNA: TGTGCCAGCAGGCGGGACGTCTCCTACAATGAGCAGTTCTTC
D: NA; size: NA; J: TRBJ1-1; V: TRBV28; CDR3: CASSLRQVVGEAFF; DNA: TGTGCCAGCAGTCTCCGACAGGTTGTGGGTGAAGCTTTCTTT
D: NA; size: NA; J: TRBJ2-1; V: TRBV6-6; CDR3: CASSFTTVAHNEQFF; DNA: TGTGCCAGCAGTTTCACGACAGTAGCCCACAATGAGCAGTTCTTC
D: NA; size: NA; J: TRBJ2-7; V: TRBV28; CDR3: CASSPGRRQYF; DNA: TGTGCCAGCAGTCCAGGGAGAAGGCAGTACTTC
D: NA; size: many; J: TRBJ1-1; V: TRBV2; CDR3: CASSEQGELTEAFF; DNA: TGTGCCAGCAGTGAACAGGGTGAATTGACTGAAGCTTTCTTT
D: NA; size: few; J: TRBJ2-1; V: TRBV6-2/TRBV6-3; CDR3: CASSYHRWTEQFF; DNA: TGTGCCAGCAGTTACCACAGGTGGACTGAGCAGTTCTTC
D: NA; size: many; J: TRBJ2-3; V: TRBV28; CDR3: CASSRGPATDTQYF; DNA: TGTGCCAGCAGTCGCGGGCCAGCCACAGATACGCAGTATTTT
D: NA; size: few; J: TRBJ2-3; V: TRBV20-1; CDR3: CSARGGAGSTDTQYF; DNA: TGCAGTGCTAGAGGGGGGGCAGGGTCCACAGATACGCAGTATTTT
D: NA; size: few; J: TRBJ2-7; V: TRBV20-1; CDR3: CSARGRAGRRWDPYEQYF; DNA: TGCAGTGCTAGAGGAAGGGCAGGGCGGCGGTGGGATCCCTACGAGCAGTACTTC
D: TRBD1; size: many; J: TRBJ1-4; V: TRBV7-9; CDR3: CASSSHRGNEKLFF; DNA: TGTGCCAGCAGCAGCCACAGGGGGAATGAAAAACTGTTTTTT
D: NA; size: many; J: TRBJ1-2; V: TRBV16; CDR3: CASSQSRTNYGYTF; DNA: TGTGCCAGCAGCCAAAGCCGGACTAACTATGGCTACACCTTC
D: NA; size: many; J: TRBJ2-5; V: TRBV12-3/TRBV12-4; CDR3: CASSPLGVVETQYF; DNA: TGTGCCAGCAGTCCCCTCGGGGTAGTGGAGACCCAGTACTTC
D: NA; size: many; J: TRBJ2-2; V: TRBV28; CDR3: CASTTIPGADTGELFF; DNA: TGTGCCAGCACCACCATCCCGGGGGCGGACACCGGGGAGCTGTTTTTT
D: NA; size: NA; J: TRBJ1-1; V: TRBV27; CDR3: CASRDPGSEAFF; DNA: TGTGCCAGCAGGGATCCGGGATCTGAAGCTTTCTTT
D: NA; size: many; J: TRBJ1-2; V: TRBV5-6; CDR3: CASSPPPRQEANYGYTF; DNA: TGTGCCAGCAGCCCACCTCCCAGACAGGAAGCTAACTATGGCTACACCTTC
D: NA; size: NA; J: TRBJ1-1; V: TRBV12-5; CDR3: CASGRMGLEAFF; DNA: TGTGCTAGTGGCCGCATGGGCCTAGAAGCTTTCTTT